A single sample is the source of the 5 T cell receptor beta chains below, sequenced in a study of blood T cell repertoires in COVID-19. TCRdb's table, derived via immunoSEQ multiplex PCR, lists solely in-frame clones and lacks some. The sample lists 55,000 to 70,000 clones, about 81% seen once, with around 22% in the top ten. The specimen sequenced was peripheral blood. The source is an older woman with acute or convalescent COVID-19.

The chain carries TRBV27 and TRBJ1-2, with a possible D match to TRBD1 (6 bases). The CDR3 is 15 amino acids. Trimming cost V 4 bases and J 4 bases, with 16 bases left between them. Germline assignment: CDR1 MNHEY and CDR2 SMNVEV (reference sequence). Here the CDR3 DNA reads TGTGCCAGCAGTTCCCAGGGCAGGGGAACCTATGGCTACACCTTC. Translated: CASSSQGRGTYGYTF.

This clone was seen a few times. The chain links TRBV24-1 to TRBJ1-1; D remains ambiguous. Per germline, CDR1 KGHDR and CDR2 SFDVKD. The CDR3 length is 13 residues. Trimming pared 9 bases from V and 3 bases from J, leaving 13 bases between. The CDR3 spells CATHRATDTEAFF. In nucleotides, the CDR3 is TGTGCCACCCACCGAGCGACTGACACTGAAGCTTTCTTT.

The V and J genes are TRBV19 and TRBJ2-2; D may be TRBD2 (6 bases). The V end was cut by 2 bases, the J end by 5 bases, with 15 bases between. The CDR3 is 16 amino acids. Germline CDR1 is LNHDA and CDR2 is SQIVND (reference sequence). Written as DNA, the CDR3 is TGTGCCAGTAGTATAAGGGCGGGAATGGGGACCGGGGAGCTGTTTTTT. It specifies CASSIRAGMGTGELFF.

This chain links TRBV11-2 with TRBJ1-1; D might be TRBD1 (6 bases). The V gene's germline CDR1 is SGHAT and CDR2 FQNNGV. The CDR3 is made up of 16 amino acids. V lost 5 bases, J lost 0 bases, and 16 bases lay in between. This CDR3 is CASSPSHQGLNTEAFF. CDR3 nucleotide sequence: TGTGCCAGCAGCCCGTCCCACCAGGGGTTGAACACTGAAGCTTTCTTT.

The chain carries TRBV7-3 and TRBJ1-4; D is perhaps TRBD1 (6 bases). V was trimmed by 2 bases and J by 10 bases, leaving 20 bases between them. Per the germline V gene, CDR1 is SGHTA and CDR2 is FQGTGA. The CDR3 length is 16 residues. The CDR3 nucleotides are TGTGCCAGCAGCTTATCAAAACCAGGGGTTGTTGGAAAACTGTTTTTT. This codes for CASSLSKPGVVGKLFF.